These T cell receptor beta chains were read from a single sample in a study of patients and donors after allogeneic stem cell transplantation. In TCRdb, the RT-PCR reads were re-called with MiXCR into one record per CDR3 protein. The sample shows approximately 200,000 distinct CDR3 sequences, 13% to 15% of them seen only once. Sequencing input: blood, either unsorted or a sorted T cell fraction (not recorded which). The receptors originated from a human donor who was either an allogeneic HSCT recipient or a stem cell or donor lymphocyte infusion donor (not recorded which). It is not recorded whose cells these are; they may come from a transplant donor. CDR3s include the opening cysteine and the closing phenylalanine or tryptophan. The D gene is left open where the match is weak. Only part of the rows carry a size: once, few, many, or a class if the clone is expanded.

j_call	d_call	v_call	clone_size	cdr3_nt	cdr3_aa
TRBJ1-1	.	TRBV11-2	many	TGTGCCAGCAGCTCGGACCCTGGATTCGAAGCTTTCTTT	CASSSDPGFEAFF
TRBJ1-5	.	TRBV20-1	few	TGCAGTGCTAGAGATTCAGGCGGCCAGCCCCAGCATTTT	CSARDSGGQPQHF
TRBJ1-1	.	TRBV27	few	TGTGCCAGCAGTTTACCCGGGACAAGTAACACTGAAGCTTTCTTT	CASSLPGTSNTEAFF
TRBJ2-7	TRBD2	TRBV5-1	many	TGCGCCAGCAGCTTGAGACTAGCGGGATCAGAGCAGTACTTC	CASSLRLAGSEQYF
TRBJ2-3	.	TRBV6-4	few	TGTGCCAGCAGTGACGCGGCAGGTGCCACAGATACGCAGTATTTT	CASSDAAGATDTQYF
TRBJ1-2	.	TRBV25-1	.	TGTGCCAGACCCCGGAGGACGGCAAACTATGGCTACACCTTC	CARPRRTANYGYTF
TRBJ1-2	.	TRBV6-1	many	TGTGCCAGCAGTGAAGCATCGACGGCGAACTATGGCTACACCTTC	CASSEASTANYGYTF
TRBJ1-2	.	TRBV10-3	few	TGTGCCATCAGAAGGGACGTAGCTAACTATGGCTACACCTTC	CAIRRDVANYGYTF
TRBJ1-1	.	TRBV25-1	.	TGTGCCAGCAGTGATTACGTCGGGACTGAAGCTTTCTTT	CASSDYVGTEAFF
TRBJ2-3	.	TRBV20-1	.	TGCAGTGTTCCGGGACCTCAAACGGGAGATACGCAGTATTTT	CSVPGPQTGDTQYF
TRBJ2-1	TRBD2	TRBV6-2/TRBV6-3	many	TGTGCCAGCAGCGGTCTGGGACTAGCGGGGTCCTACAATGAGCAGTTCTTC	CASSGLGLAGSYNEQFF
TRBJ2-5	.	TRBV20-1	many	TGCAGTGCTAGAGACACCCCCGACCAGTACTTC	CSARDTPDQYF
TRBJ1-1	.	TRBV15	many	TGTGCCACCAGCAGAGAAGGGACCGAAGCTTTCTTT	CATSREGTEAFF
TRBJ2-3	TRBD2	TRBV3-1	.	TGTGCCAGCGCGGCACCAGGACTAGCGGAGGCAAGGACGCAGTATTTT	CASAAPGLAEARTQYF
TRBJ1-3	TRBD1	TRBV12-3/TRBV12-4	many	TGTGCCAGCAGACCGGGACAGGGGAAAGGAAACACCATATATTTT	CASRPGQGKGNTIYF
TRBJ2-2	.	TRBV5-1	many	TGCGCCAGCAGCCAGGGGGGGAACACCGGGGAGCTGTTTTTT	CASSQGGNTGELFF
TRBJ2-2	TRBD1	TRBV4-2	many	TGTGCCAGCAGCCAAGCGCAGGACAGGGGTAACACCGGGGAGCTGTTTTTT	CASSQAQDRGNTGELFF
TRBJ2-7	.	TRBV5-4	many	TGTGCCAGCTCGAGGAGGGGGACAGTTTCCTACGAGCAGTACTTC	CASSRRGTVSYEQYF
TRBJ1-6	.	TRBV7-2	.	TGTGCCAGCAGCTTACGGGCAGGGCCTAATTCACCCCTCCACTTT	CASSLRAGPNSPLHF
TRBJ1-3	.	TRBV5-1	.	TGCGCCAGCAGCTTCAATCTAGGGGGTTCTGGAAACACCATATATTTT	CASSFNLGGSGNTIYF
TRBJ2-3	.	TRBV5-1	many	TGCGCCAGCAGCTTGTTGGGGGGAGCGGCGACAGATACGCAGTATTTT	CASSLLGGAATDTQYF
TRBJ1-2	TRBD1	TRBV7-6	few	TGTGCCAGCAGCTTAGGGACAGGGGGGTCTGGCTACACCTTC	CASSLGTGGSGYTF
TRBJ2-7	.	TRBV29-1	.	TGCAGCGTTGGAGGAGGGGGCGAATACGAGCAGTACTTC	CSVGGGGEYEQYF
TRBJ2-3	.	TRBV12-3/TRBV12-4	few	TGTGCCAGCAGTGGAGCGGGTTCGAATACGCAGTATTTT	CASSGAGSNTQYF
TRBJ1-1	.	TRBV19	.	TGTGCCAGTAGTATAGTTGGGAATTTGGCTGAAGCTTTCTTT	CASSIVGNLAEAFF
TRBJ2-3	TRBD2	TRBV30	.	TGTGCCGGCGAGGAGGGACTAGCGAGGCCAGATACGCAGTATTTT	CAGEEGLARPDTQYF
TRBJ1-1	TRBD1	TRBV6-1	.	TGTGCCAGCAGTGGCCAGGACAGGGGGTTATTGAACACTGAAGCTTTCTTT	CASSGQDRGLLNTEAFF
TRBJ2-2	TRBD1	TRBV11-2	.	TGTGCCAGCAGCCCCTTTAGGGGGAAGGGACAGCTGAACACCGGGGAGCTGTTTTTT	CASSPFRGKGQLNTGELFF
TRBJ2-2	.	TRBV9	.	TGTGCCAGCAGCGTAGATTCAGGGACCGGGGAGCTGTTTTTT	CASSVDSGTGELFF
TRBJ2-2	.	TRBV20-1	.	TGCAGTGCTAAGGCGTTGGGACATTACACCGGGGAGCTGTTTTTT	CSAKALGHYTGELFF
TRBJ2-7	.	TRBV7-3	many	TGTGCCAGCAGCTTACTTGGCGGGACCTACGAGCAGTACTTC	CASSLLGGTYEQYF
TRBJ1-5	.	TRBV18	few	TGTGCCAGCTCACCGTCAGAAGAACTTCCCCAGCATTTT	CASSPSEELPQHF
TRBJ2-1	.	TRBV6-2/TRBV6-3	few	TGTGCCAGCAGCTCCCCCCCAGGTCCCCCCCAGCAGTTCTTC	CASSSPPGPPQQFF
TRBJ2-1	.	TRBV5-1	.	TGCGCCAGCAGCTCCGACACTAACAATGAGCAGTTCTTC	CASSSDTNNEQFF
TRBJ2-5	TRBD1	TRBV14	few	TGTGCCAGCAGCCAAGAGGGACAGGGATCCCTGAAAAAGACCCAGTACTTC	CASSQEGQGSLKKTQYF
TRBJ1-1	.	TRBV6-5	.	TGTGCCAGCAGCTACGGGGGGGGGCGGAGCACTGAAGCTTTCTTT	CASSYGGGRSTEAFF